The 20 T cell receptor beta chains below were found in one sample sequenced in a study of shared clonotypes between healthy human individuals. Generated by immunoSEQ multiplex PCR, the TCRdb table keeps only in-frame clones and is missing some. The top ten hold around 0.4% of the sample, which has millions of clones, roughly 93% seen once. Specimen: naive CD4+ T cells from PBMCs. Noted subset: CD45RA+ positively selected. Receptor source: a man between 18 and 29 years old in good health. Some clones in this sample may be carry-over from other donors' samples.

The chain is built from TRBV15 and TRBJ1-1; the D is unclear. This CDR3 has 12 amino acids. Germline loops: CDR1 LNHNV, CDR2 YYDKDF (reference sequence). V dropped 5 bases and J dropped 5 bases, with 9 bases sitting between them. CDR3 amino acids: CATSGWGTEAFF. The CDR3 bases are TGTGCCACCAGCGGTTGGGGAACTGAAGCTTTCTTT.

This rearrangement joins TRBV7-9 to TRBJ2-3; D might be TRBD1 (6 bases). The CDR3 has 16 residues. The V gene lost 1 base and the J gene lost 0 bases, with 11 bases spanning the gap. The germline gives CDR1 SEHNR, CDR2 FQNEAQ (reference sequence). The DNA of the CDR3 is TGTGCCAGCAGCTTAGTTCCAGGGGCGAGCACAGATACGCAGTATTTT. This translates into CASSLVPGASTDTQYF.

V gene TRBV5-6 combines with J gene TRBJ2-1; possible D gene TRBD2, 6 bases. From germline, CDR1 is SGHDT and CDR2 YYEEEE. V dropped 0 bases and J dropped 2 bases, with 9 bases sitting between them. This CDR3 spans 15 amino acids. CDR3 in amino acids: CASSLGTKAYNEQFF. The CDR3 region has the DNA TGTGCCAGCAGCTTGGGGACTAAAGCCTACAATGAGCAGTTCTTC.

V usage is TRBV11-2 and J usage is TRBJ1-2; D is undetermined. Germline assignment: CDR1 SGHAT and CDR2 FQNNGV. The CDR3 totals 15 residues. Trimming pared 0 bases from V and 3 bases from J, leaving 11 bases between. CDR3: CASSLEAGIDYGYTF. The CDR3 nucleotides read TGTGCCAGCAGCTTAGAGGCTGGGATTGACTATGGCTACACCTTC.

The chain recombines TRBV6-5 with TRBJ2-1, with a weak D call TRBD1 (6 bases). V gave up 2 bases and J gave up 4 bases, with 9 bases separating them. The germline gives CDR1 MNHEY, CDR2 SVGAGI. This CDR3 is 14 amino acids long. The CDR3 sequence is CASSYGDTYNEQFF. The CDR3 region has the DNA TGTGCCAGCAGTTACGGGGACACATACAATGAGCAGTTCTTC.

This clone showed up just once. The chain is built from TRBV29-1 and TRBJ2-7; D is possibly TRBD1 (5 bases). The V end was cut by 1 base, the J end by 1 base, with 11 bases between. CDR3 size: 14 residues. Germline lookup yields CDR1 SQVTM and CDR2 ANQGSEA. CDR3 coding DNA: TGCAGCGTTGAAGGTCAGGGAAAGTCCTACGAGCAGTACTTC. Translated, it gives CSVEGQGKSYEQYF.

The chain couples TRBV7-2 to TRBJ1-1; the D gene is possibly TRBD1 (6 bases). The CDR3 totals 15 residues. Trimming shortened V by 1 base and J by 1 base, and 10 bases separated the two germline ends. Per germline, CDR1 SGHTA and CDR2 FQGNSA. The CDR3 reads CASSLGGLPNTEAFF. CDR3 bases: TGTGCCAGCAGCTTAGGGGGGCTCCCGAACACTGAAGCTTTCTTT.

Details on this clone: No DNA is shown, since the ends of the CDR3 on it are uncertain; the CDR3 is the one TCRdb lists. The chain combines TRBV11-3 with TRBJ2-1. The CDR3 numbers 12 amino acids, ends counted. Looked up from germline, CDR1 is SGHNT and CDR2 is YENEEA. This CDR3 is CASSFGSGEQFF.

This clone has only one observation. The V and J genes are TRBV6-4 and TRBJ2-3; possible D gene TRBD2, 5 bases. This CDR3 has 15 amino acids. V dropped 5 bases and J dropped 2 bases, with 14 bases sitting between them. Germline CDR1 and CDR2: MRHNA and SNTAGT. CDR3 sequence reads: CASSTQAGVTDTQYF. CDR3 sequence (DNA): TGTGCCAGCAGTACCCAGGCGGGCGTCACAGATACGCAGTATTTT.

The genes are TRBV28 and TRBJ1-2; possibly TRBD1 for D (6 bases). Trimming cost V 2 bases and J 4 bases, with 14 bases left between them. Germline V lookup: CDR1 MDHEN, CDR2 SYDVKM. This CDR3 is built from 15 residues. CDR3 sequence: CASSLLMTGAYGYTF. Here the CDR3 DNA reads TGTGCCAGCAGTTTACTTATGACAGGTGCCTATGGCTACACCTTC.

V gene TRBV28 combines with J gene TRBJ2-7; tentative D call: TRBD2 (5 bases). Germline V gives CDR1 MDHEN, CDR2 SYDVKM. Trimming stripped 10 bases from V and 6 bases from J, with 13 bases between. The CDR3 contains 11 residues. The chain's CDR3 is CAIITRGEQYF. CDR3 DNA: TGTGCCATCATCACCCGGGGCGAGCAGTACTTC.

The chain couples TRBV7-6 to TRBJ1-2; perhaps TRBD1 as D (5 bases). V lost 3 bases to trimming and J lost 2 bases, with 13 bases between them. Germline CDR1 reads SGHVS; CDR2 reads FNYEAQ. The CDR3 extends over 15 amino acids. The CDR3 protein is CASSLVPGLNYGYTF. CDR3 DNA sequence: TGTGCCAGCAGCTTGGTTCCGGGACTGAACTATGGCTACACCTTC.

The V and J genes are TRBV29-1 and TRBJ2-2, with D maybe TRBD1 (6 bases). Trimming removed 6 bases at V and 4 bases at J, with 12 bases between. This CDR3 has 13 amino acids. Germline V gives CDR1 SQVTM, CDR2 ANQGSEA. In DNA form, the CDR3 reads TGCAGCGTCAGGGGACGGGGCACCGGGGAGCTGTTTTTT. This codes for CSVRGRGTGELFF.

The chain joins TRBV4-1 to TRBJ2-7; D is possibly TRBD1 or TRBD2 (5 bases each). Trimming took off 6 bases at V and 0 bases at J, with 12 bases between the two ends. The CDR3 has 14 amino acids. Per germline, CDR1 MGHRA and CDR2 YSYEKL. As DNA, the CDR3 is TGCGCCAGCAGGCCCCGGGGCTCCTCCTACGAGCAGTACTTC. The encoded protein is CASRPRGSSYEQYF.

As DNA, the CDR3 is TGTGCCAGCAGCGTATTGCACACCAACACCGGGGAGCTGTTTTTT. This codes for CASSVLHTNTGELFF. The chain uses TRBV9 and TRBJ2-2; D gene uncertain. Germline CDR1 reads SGDLS; CDR2 reads YYNGEE. V lost 1 base and J 2 bases, leaving 9 bases between the germline ends. The CDR3 has 15 residues.

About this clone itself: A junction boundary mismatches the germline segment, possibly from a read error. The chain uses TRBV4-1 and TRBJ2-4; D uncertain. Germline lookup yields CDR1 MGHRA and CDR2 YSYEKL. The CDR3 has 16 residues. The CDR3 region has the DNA TGCGCCAGCACCCAAGTCGTCGCACTAGCCAAAAACATTCAGTACTTC. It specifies CASTQVVALAKNIQYF.

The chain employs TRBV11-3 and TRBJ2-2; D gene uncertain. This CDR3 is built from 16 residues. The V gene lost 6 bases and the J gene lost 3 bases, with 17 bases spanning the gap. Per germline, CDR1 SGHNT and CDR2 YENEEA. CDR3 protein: CASSPGSRDDTGELFF. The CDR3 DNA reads TGTGCCAGCAGTCCAGGTTCGCGAGATGACACCGGGGAGCTGTTTTTT.

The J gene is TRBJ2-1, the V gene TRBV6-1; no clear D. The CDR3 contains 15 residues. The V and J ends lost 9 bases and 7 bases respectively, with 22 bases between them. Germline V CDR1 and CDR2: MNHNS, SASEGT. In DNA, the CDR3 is TGTGCCAGTGCTTTGGGCCAAACACTGAATAATGAGCAGTTCTTC. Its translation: CASALGQTLNNEQFF.

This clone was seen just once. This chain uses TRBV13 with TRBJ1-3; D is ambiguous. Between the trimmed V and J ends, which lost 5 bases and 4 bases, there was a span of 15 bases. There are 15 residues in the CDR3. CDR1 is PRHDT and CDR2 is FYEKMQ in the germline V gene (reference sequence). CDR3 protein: CASSNTRTGGNTIYF. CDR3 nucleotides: TGTGCCAGCAGCAACACTCGTACGGGCGGAAACACCATATATTTT.

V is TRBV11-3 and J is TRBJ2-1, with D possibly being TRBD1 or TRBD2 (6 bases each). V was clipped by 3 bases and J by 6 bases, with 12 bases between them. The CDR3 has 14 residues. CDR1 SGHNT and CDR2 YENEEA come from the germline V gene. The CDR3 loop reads CASSFRGLGNEQFF. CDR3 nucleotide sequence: TGTGCCAGCAGCTTTCGGGGGCTGGGCAATGAGCAGTTCTTC.